The clone carrying this TCR beta chain is categorized as medium-sized. Its specificity is unknown. Genes here carry mouse names. The read stops 1 residue short of the end of the CDR3; the missing end is completed from the germline J gene. This table comes from immunoSEQ multiplex PCR, and its TCRdb copy is limited to in-frame clones, with some not included. Of over 7,000 clones in the sample, roughly 34% were seen once. The CDR3 runs to 15 residues. In germline, CDR1 is KGHPV, CDR2 FQNQEV (reference sequence). V was cut by 0 bases and J by 2 bases, with 8 bases left in between. Specified time point: mouse harvest day 14 after allogeneic transplant. The graft held 10^6 splenic CD5+ T cells and 10^7 T-cell-depleted bone marrow cells. The data derive from a study of tissue T cells after allogeneic stem cell transplantation. Regarding the study as a whole: Shared clones across patients were few; motif clustering revealed tissue-specific shared signatures.

This TCR was sampled from a female BALB/c mouse given C57BL/6 T cells with graft-versus-host disease after an allogeneic hematopoietic cell transplant. The sequencing sample was made of skin. J is TRBJ1-3 and V is TRBV26; a weak D match, TRBD1 (6 bases). This CDR3 reads CASSLSNRAGNTLYF. CDR3 bases read: TGTGCCAGCAGTCTGTCGAACAGGGCTGGAAATACGCTCTAT.